This T cell receptor beta chain was sequenced for a study of T cells in Graves' hyperthyroidism and ophthalmopathy. Across the whole study: Sampling of peripheral blood happened at initial diagnosis, prior to any treatment. General study findings and limits: Among thyroid clonotypes expanded above 0.001, most also appeared in blood. In validation, the model predicted ophthalmopathy. These predictions came a median approximately six months before onset.

This clonotype showed up many times. Antigen specificity is unknown. This CDR3 is 12 amino acids long. V was cut by 3 bases and J by 5 bases, with 5 bases left in between. Germline CDR1 reads MDHEN; CDR2 reads SYDVKM. Researchers took RNA transcripts and amplified the TCR beta CDR3 regions from them. The HTBI primer set was used in a first-round RT-PCR of the TCR CDR3. TCRdb recomputed calls from the multiplex PCR reads with MiXCR, one row per CDR3 protein. Among some 420,000 distinct CDR3 sequences listed, around 13% were seen once. This clonotype was obtained from a woman aged 18 to 35 with Graves' hyperthyroidism. The chain has TRBV28 and TRBJ1-5; D remains ambiguous. Sequencing used blood. CDR3 nucleotides: TGTGCCAGCAGTTTTGAGGATCAGCCCCAGCATTTT. Protein sequence: CASSFEDQPQHF.